The 3 T cell receptor beta chains in this list originate from one sample, sequenced in a study of blood T cell repertoires in COVID-19. TCRdb keeps only in-frame clones here, not all; method: immunoSEQ multiplex PCR. This sample carries about 280,000 clones, 85% of them seen once, and the ten largest clones take about 2.5%. The sample comprised PBMCs or T cells enriched from blood (not recorded which). These receptors were collected from a woman in her fifties or sixties who had recovered from COVID-19.

The J gene is TRBJ1-1, the V gene TRBV4-3; 9 bases are shared with TRBD1. The length of the CDR3 is 15 residues. Germline loops: CDR1 LGHNA, CDR2 YSLEER. Germline trimming cut 3 bases from V and 6 bases from J; bases unmatched to any gene: 8. CDR3 coding DNA: TGCGCCAGCAGCCACCACAGGGGGCGTGGAGCTGAAGCTTTCTTT. Its protein is CASSHHRGRGAEAFF.

This rearrangement joins TRBV11-2 to TRBJ1-2; 8 bases map to TRBD1. The CDR3 runs to 18 residues. With 6 bases clipped from V and 1 base from J, the junction kept 16 bases outside the gene matches. In germline, CDR1 is SGHAT, CDR2 FQNNGV. CDR3 in DNA: TGTGCCAGCAGTCATTTCCCCGACAGGGGAGGGGGTAACTATGGCTACACCTTC. Its protein is CASSHFPDRGGGNYGYTF.

This chain uses TRBV6-5 with TRBJ1-1; D call uncertain. Per germline, CDR1 MNHEY and CDR2 SVGAGI. The V gene lost 10 bases and the J gene lost 4 bases, with 16 bases spanning the gap. This CDR3 has 13 residues. The CDR3 spells CATRHLLGTEAFF. DNA for the CDR3: TGTGCCACCCGACATTTGTTGGGCACTGAAGCTTTCTTT.